This passage covers 9 T cell receptor beta chains from one sample sequenced in a study of Ad26.COV2.S vaccination and SARS-CoV-2 variants (dated by TCRdb to the early 2020s). The treatment or condition label of this sample denotes: approximately 18 received Ad26.COV2.S at low or high dose, single or two shots; several received placebo; per-sample allocation not given. For vaccine and placebo recipients, the sequenced repertoires came from samples collected on day 63 after the first injection. The library was made by the immunoSEQ multiplex PCR assay. TCRdb retrieved this table from immuneACCESS and kept in-frame rearrangements only. Not all clones are present; in checked studies, unresolved V genes account for under half, and no reason is known for the remainder. Present in this sample are around 300,000 clones, approximately 90% of which were seen just once. The ten largest clones represent about 6.4% of the sample.

Sequencing used peripheral blood, obtained in a trial of Ad26.COV2.S vaccine versus placebo. The source of these receptors is a person aged 18-65 years who received the Ad26.COV2.S COVID-19 vaccine or a placebo.

V and J are TRBV5-4 and TRBJ2-3; 10 nucleotides align to TRBD1. CDR1 is SGHNT and CDR2 is YYREEE in the germline V gene (reference sequence). V was pared by 5 bases and J by 4 bases, with 7 bases of the junction left unmatched. The CDR3 runs to 15 residues. The CDR3 loop is CASSYTGTGADTQYF. For the CDR3, the DNA is TGTGCCAGCAGTTATACCGGGACAGGGGCAGATACGCAGTATTTT.

This clone was counted a single time. This chain connects TRBV3-1 (or the pseudogene TRBV3-2) to TRBJ1-6, with a possible D match to TRBD1 (6 bases). The CDR3 has 16 residues. Trimming removed 3 bases from V and 6 bases from J, with 15 bases in between. Germline V gene data show CDR1 as LGHDT and CDR2 as YNNKEL (reference sequence). CDR3: CASSHDRGGPNSPLHF. CDR3 bases: TGTGCCAGCAGCCATGATCGAGGGGGGCCTAATTCACCCCTCCACTTT.

The CDR3 sequence is CASSGVGGKGEKLFF. The CDR3 bases are TGTGCCAGCAGTGGTGTAGGGGGGAAGGGTGAAAAACTGTTTTTT. V is TRBV25-1 and J is TRBJ1-4, with D possibly TRBD1 on 6 matching bases. V was trimmed by 4 bases and J by 7 bases, leaving 16 bases between them. This CDR3 region has 15 residues. CDR1 is MGHDK, CDR2 SYGVNS, per germline. Full variable domain (rest looked up from reference TRBV25-1 and TRBJ1-4): EADIYQTPRYLVIGTGKKITLECSQTMGHDKMYWYQQDPGMELHLIHYSYGVNSTEKGDLSSESTVSRIRTEHFPLTLESARPSHTSQYLCASSGVGGKGEKLFFGSGTQLSVL.

The gene calls are TRBV6-6 and TRBJ1-3, with D possibly TRBD1 on 5 matching bases. The germline V gene has CDR1 MNHNY and CDR2 SVGAGI (reference sequence). This CDR3 comprises 14 residues. The V end was cut by 5 bases, the J end by 2 bases, with 10 bases between. CDR3: CASSTRGAGNTIYF. The DNA for the CDR3 is TGTGCCAGCAGTACCCGGGGGGCTGGAAACACCATATATTTT.

For this clone: Other DNA sequences in the same sample also yield this CDR3. The V and J genes are TRBV18 and TRBJ1-2; 8 positions agree with TRBD1. In germline, CDR1 is KGHSH, CDR2 LQKENI. The CDR3 sequence is 13 residues long. V was clipped by 3 bases and J by 5 bases; unmatched bases: 2. CDR3 amino acids: CASSPDRDYGYTF. The CDR3 DNA follows: TGTGCCAGCTCACCGGACAGGGATTATGGCTACACCTTC.

The V and J genes are TRBV5-1 and TRBJ2-7, with no clear D. Germline CDR1 and CDR2: SGHRS and YFSETQ. The CDR3 consists of 11 residues. Trimming left V 4 bases short and J 5 bases short, with 7 bases between. CDR3 coding DNA: TGCGCCAGCAGCGATCGAGACGAGCAGTACTTC. It encodes CASSDRDEQYF.

The chain is built from TRBV18 and TRBJ2-3; 8 bases fit TRBD1. Germline V CDR1 and CDR2: KGHSH, LQKENI. The CDR3 runs 16 residues. The V and J ends lost 6 bases and 2 bases, in that order; junction bases with no gene match: 10. This CDR3 reads CASSPPGQAYTDTQYF. The CDR3 DNA follows: TGTGCCAGCTCGCCCCCGGGACAGGCTTACACAGATACGCAGTATTTT.

The rearrangement links TRBV5-4 to TRBJ1-1, with TRBD1 identical over 7 bases. CDR1 is SGHNT, CDR2 YYREEE, per germline (reference sequence). With V trimmed by 5 bases and J by 4 bases, 5 bases remained unmatched. This CDR3 is 13 amino acids long. For the CDR3, the DNA is TGTGCCAGCAGTAAGGACAGGTTCACTGAAGCTTTCTTT. Translating gives CASSKDRFTEAFF.

This clone has at least ten counts. The gene calls are TRBV4-2 and TRBJ2-6; TRBD1 agrees at 7 bases. Germline V gives CDR1 LGHNA, CDR2 YNFKEQ. The V segment lost 1 base and the J segment 1 base; nucleotides outside the gene matches: 4. The CDR3 consists of 17 residues. The CDR3 loop is CASSQAGDSSGANVLTF. Here the CDR3 DNA reads TGTGCCAGCAGCCAAGCAGGGGACAGTTCTGGGGCCAACGTCCTGACTTTC.